This TCR beta chain was obtained from a study of blood T cell repertoires in COVID-19. Study context: Specimens from acute and convalescent COVID-19 originated in the United States, Italy and Spain. The analysed material was cDNA or gDNA that came from T cells, B-cell-depleted T cells, or PBMCs.

Recruits, aged roughly 18 to 90 years, lived in some 25 US areas. Original processing notes: The assay estimated nucleated cells by amplifying reference gene primers. Profiling relied on immunoSEQ multiplex PCR, and the TCRdb table lists in-frame clones only, not all of them. V, J and clone size derive from that table, while D and trimming were established from the DNA sequence. This sample has around 300,000 clones, with around 91% found just once. The CDR3 runs to 14 residues. Germline CDR1 reads MDHEN; CDR2 reads SYDVKM. Trimming cost V 4 bases and J 0 bases, with 7 bases left between them. The source is a woman between 18 and 29 years old with acute COVID-19. This chain joins TRBV28 and TRBJ1-5; D uncertain. The sequenced sample was PBMCs or T cells enriched from blood (not recorded which). CDR3 in amino acids: CASSSGYSNQPQHF. The CDR3 DNA is TGTGCCAGCAGTTCCGGTTATAGCAATCAGCCCCAGCATTTT.